This T cell receptor beta chain was sequenced for a study of blood T cells in healthy people across ages. The CDR3 consists of 15 residues. The V end was cut by 4 bases, the J end by 0 bases, with 16 bases between. Germline CDR1 and CDR2: DFQATT and SNEGSKA (reference sequence). Then a second PCR, running roughly 7 to 11 cycles, was carried out with a sample-barcoded 5' primer and a J-beta primer mix. Unique molecular identifiers of 12 random nucleotides labeled each cDNA. TCRdb reprocessed the 5' RACE reads with MiXCR, giving one entry per CDR3 protein. The repertoire consists of about 1,500,000 distinct CDR3 sequences, with roughly 27% occurring once and the leading ten covering roughly 8%. Study observations and caveats: With unsorted PBMCs, a conclusive comparison of naive versus antigen-experienced cells was not possible.

This clonotype was recorded at least ten times. What it binds is not known. The V gene is TRBV20-1, the J gene TRBJ2-7; TRBD1 is a possible D gene (6 bases). This TCR came from a woman in her twenties or thirties in good health. Sequenced: blood. The CDR3 DNA is TGCAGTGCTACCCAAGAACAGGGAGCCTCCTACGAGCAGTACTTC. This encodes CSATQEQGASYEQYF.